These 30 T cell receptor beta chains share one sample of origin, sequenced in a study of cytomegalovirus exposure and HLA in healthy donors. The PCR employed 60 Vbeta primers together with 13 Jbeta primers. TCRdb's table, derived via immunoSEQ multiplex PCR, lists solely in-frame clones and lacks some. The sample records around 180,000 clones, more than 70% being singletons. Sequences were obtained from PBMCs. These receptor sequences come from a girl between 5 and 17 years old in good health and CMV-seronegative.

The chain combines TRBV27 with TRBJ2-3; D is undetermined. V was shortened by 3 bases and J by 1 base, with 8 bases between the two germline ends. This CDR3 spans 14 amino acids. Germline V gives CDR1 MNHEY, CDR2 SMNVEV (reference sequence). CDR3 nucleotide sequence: TGTGCCAGCAGTTTCACTCCCGGCACAGATACGCAGTATTTT. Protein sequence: CASSFTPGTDTQYF.

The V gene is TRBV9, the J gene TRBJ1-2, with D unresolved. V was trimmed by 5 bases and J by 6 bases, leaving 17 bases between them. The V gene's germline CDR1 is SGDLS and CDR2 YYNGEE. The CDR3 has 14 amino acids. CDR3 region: CASSTTTSLHGYTF. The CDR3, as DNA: TGTGCCAGCAGTACTACGACGTCTCTTCATGGCTACACCTTC.

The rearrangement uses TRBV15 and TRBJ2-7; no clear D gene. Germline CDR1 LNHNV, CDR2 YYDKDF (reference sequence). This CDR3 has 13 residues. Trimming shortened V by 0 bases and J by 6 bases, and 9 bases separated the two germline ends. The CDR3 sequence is CATSRDSTSEQYF. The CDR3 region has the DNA TGTGCCACCAGCAGAGATTCCACATCCGAGCAGTACTTC.

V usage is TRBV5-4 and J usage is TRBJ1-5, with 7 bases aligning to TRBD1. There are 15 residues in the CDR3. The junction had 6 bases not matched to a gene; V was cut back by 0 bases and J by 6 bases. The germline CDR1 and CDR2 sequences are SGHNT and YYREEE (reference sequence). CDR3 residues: CASSLVPGGTQPQHF. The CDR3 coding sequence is TGTGCCAGCAGCTTGGTGCCAGGGGGAACTCAGCCCCAGCATTTT.

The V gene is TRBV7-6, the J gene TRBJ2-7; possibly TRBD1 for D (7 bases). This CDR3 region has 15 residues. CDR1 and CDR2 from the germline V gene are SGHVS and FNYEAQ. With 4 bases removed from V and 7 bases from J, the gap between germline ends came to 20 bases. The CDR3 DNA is TGTGCCAGCAGCTCATTGGAGGGGGCATCGCGGGAGCAGTACTTC. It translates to CASSSLEGASREQYF.

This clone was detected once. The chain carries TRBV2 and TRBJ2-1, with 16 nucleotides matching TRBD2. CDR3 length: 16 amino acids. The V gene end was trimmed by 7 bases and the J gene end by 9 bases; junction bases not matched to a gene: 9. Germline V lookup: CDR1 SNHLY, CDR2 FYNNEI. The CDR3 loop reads CASTGGTSGGAGEQFF. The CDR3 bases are TGTGCCAGCACTGGGGGGACTAGCGGGGGGGCCGGTGAGCAGTTCTTC.

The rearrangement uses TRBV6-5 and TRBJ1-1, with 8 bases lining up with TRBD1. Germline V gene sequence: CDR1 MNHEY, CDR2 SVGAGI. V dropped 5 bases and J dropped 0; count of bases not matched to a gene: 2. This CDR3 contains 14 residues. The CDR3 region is CASSHRGMNTEAFF. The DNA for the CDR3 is TGTGCCAGCAGTCACAGGGGGATGAACACTGAAGCTTTCTTT.

CDR3 in DNA: TGTGCCAGCAGCGTAGTGGGGGGACTAGCGGGGCAAAACTCCTACAATGAGCAGTTCTTC. Its protein product is CASSVVGGLAGQNSYNEQFF. The V gene is TRBV9, the J gene TRBJ2-1; 13 nucleotides align to TRBD2. The V gene end was trimmed by 0 bases and the J gene end by 0 bases; junction bases not matched to a gene: 9. Germline V gene data show CDR1 as SGDLS and CDR2 as YYNGEE. The CDR3 sequence is 20 residues long.

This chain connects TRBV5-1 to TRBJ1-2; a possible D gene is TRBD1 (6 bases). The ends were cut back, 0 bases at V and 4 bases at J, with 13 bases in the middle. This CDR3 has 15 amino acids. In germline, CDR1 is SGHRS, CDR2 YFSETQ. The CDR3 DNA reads TGCGCCAGCAGCTTGGAACAGGGAAGGGGCTATGGCTACACCTTC. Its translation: CASSLEQGRGYGYTF.

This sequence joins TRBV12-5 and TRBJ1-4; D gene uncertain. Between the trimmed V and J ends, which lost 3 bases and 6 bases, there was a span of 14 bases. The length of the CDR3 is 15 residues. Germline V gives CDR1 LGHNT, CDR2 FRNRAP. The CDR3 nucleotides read TGTGCTAGTGGTTTAGATACGGAGGGTGATGAAAAACTGTTTTTT. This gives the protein CASGLDTEGDEKLFF.

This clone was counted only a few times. The DNA of the CDR3 is TGTGCCAGCAGGGGGACAGGGGGAACGGATGGCTACACCTTC. Translated: CASRGTGGTDGYTF. This chain connects TRBV6-1 to TRBJ1-2; 11 bases map to TRBD1. With V trimmed by 6 bases and J by 6 bases, 6 bases remained unmatched. The CDR3 sequence is 14 residues long. The germline V gene has CDR1 MNHNS and CDR2 SASEGT.

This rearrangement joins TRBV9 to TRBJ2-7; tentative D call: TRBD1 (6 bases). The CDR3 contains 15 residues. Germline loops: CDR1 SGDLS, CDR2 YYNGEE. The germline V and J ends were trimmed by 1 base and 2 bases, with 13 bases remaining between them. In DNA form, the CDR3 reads TGTGCCAGCAGCGTATCAGGGGATTTTACCTACGAGCAGTACTTC. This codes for CASSVSGDFTYEQYF.

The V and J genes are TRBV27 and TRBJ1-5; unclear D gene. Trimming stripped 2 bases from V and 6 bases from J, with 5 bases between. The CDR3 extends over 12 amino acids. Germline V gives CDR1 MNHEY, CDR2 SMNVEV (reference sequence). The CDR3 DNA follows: TGTGCCAGCAGTTTACTAGGTCAGCCCCAGCATTTT. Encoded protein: CASSLLGQPQHF.

CDR3 residues: CASRILAGNNQPQHF. The CDR3 region has the DNA TGTGCCAGCAGAATTCTGGCAGGGAACAATCAGCCCCAGCATTTT. V usage is TRBV6-1 and J usage is TRBJ1-5, with D possibly being TRBD1 (5 bases). CDR3 length: 15 amino acids. With 6 bases removed from V and 3 bases from J, the gap between germline ends came to 15 bases. Germline assignment: CDR1 MNHNS and CDR2 SASEGT.

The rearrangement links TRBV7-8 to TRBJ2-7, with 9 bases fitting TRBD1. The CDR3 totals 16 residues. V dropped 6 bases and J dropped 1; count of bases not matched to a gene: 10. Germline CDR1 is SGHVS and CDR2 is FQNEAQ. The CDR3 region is CASRRPTGGESYEQYF. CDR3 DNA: TGTGCCAGCAGACGTCCCACAGGGGGCGAATCCTACGAGCAGTACTTC.

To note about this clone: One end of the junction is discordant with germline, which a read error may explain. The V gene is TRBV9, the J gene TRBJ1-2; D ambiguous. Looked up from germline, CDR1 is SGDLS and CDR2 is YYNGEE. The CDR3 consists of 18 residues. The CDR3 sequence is CASSASLTRRASNYGYTF. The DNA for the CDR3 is TGTGCCAGCAGCGCGTCACTTACCCGCCGAGCAAGCAACTACGGCTACACCTTC.

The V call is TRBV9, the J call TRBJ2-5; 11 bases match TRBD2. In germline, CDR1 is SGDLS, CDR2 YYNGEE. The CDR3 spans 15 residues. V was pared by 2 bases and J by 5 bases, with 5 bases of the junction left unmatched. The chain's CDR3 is CASSVGLAEVETQYF. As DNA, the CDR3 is TGTGCCAGCAGCGTGGGACTAGCGGAGGTTGAGACCCAGTACTTC. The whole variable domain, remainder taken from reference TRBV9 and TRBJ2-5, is DSGVTQTPKHLITATGQRVTLRCSPRSGDLSVYWYQQSLDQGLQFLIQYYNGEERAKGNILERFSAQQFPDLHSELNLSSLELGDSALYFCASSVGLAEVETQYFGPGTRLLVL.

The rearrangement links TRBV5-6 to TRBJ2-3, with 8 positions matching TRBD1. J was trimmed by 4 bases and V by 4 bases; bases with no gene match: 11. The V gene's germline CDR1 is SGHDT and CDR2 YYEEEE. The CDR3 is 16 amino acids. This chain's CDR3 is CASSQRQGTGADTQYF. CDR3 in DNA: TGTGCCAGCAGCCAAAGACAGGGGACGGGGGCAGATACGCAGTATTTT.

The CDR3, as DNA: TGTGCCAGCTCACCACTATCCGGGACCTCCGCTGGGGGCCCTGGAAACACCATATATTTT. It encodes CASSPLSGTSAGGPGNTIYF. The chain has TRBV18 and TRBJ1-3; D is possibly TRBD1 (6 bases). The CDR3 extends over 20 amino acids. CDR1 is KGHSH, CDR2 LQKENI, per germline. The germline V and J ends were trimmed by 1 base and 2 bases, with 24 bases remaining between them.

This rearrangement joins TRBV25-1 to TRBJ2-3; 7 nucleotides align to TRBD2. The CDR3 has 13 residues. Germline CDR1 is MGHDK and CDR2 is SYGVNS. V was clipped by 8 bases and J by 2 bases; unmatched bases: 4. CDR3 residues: CASSGTNTDTQYF. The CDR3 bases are TGTGCCAGCTCCGGGACTAACACAGATACGCAGTATTTT.

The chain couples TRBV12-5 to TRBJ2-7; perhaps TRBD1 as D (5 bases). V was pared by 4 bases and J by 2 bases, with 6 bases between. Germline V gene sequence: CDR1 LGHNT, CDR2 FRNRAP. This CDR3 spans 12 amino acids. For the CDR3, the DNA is TGTGCTAGTGGTTGGGGCACCTACGAGCAGTACTTC. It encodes CASGWGTYEQYF.

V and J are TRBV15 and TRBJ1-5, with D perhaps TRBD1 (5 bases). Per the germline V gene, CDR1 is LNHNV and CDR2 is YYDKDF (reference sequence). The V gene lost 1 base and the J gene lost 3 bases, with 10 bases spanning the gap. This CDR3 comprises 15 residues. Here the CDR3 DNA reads TGTGCCACCAGCAGAGGTAGACAGTACAATCAGCCCCAGCATTTT. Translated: CATSRGRQYNQPQHF.

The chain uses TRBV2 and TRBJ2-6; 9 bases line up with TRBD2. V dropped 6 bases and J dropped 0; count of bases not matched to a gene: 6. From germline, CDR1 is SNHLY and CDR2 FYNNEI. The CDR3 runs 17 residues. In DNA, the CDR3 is TGTGCCAGCAGGGCTAGCGGGACATACTCTGGGGCCAACGTCCTGACTTTC. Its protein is CASRASGTYSGANVLTF.

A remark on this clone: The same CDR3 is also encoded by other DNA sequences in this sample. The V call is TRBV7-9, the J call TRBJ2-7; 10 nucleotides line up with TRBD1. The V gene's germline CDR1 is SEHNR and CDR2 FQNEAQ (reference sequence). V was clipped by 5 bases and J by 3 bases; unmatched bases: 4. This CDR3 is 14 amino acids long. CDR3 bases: TGTGCCAGCAGCCCCCGGGACAGGGGCTACGAGCAGTACTTC. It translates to CASSPRDRGYEQYF.

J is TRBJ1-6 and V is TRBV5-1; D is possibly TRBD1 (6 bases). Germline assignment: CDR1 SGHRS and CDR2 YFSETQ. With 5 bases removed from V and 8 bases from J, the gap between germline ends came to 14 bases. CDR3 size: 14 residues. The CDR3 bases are TGCGCCAGCAGAGGGGGGGGAATGGATTCACCCCTCCACTTT. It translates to CASRGGGMDSPLHF.

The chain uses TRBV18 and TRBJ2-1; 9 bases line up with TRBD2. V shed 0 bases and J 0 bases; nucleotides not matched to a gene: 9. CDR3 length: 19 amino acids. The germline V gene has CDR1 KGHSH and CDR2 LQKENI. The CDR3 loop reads CASSPPAASGDHSYNEQFF. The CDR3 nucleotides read TGTGCCAGCTCACCACCGGCGGCTAGCGGGGACCACTCCTACAATGAGCAGTTCTTC.

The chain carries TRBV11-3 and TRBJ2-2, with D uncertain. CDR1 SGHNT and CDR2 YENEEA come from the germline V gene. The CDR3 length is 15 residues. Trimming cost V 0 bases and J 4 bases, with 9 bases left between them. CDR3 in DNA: TGTGCCAGCAGCTTAGATCAGGCAGGCACCGGGGAGCTGTTTTTT. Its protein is CASSLDQAGTGELFF.

This CDR3 reads CATSQKPGQTGMLENIQYF. The CDR3 DNA is TGTGCCACCAGTCAAAAACCAGGACAGACGGGCATGTTGGAAAACATTCAGTACTTC. The rearrangement links TRBV15 to TRBJ2-4, with D perhaps matching TRBD1 (6 bases). The germline gives CDR1 LNHNV, CDR2 YYDKDF (reference sequence). The CDR3 covers 19 residues. Trimming removed 6 bases from V and 5 bases from J, with 29 bases in between.

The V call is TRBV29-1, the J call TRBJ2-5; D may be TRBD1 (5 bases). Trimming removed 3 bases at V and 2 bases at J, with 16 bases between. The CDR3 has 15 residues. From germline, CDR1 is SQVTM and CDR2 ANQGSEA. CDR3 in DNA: TGCAGCGTTGATAGCAGGGAAAGACATCAAGAGACCCAGTACTTC. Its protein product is CSVDSRERHQETQYF.

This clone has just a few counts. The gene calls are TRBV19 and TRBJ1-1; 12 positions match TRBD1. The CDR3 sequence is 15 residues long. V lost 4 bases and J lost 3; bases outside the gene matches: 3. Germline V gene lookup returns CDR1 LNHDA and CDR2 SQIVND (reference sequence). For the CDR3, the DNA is TGTGCCAGTAGTACGAGGGACAGGGGGCACACTGAAGCTTTCTTT. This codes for CASSTRDRGHTEAFF.